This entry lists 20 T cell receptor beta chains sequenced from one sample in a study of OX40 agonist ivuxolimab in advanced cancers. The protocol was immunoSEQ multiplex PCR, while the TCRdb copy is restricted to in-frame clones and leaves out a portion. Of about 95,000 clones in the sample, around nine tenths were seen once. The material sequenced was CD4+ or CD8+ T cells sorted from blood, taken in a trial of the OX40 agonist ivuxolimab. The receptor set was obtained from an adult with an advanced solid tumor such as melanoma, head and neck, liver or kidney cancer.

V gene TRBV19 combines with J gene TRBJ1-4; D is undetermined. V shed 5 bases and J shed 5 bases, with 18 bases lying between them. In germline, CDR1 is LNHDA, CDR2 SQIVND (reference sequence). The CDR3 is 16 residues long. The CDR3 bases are TGTGCCAGTAGTGGCCCTTCGGGAAGACAAAATGAAAAACTGTTTTTT. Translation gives CASSGPSGRQNEKLFF.

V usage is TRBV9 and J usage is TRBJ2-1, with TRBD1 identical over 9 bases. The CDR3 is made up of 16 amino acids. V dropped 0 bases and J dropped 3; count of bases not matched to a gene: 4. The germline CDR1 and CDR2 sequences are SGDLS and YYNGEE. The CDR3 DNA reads TGTGCCAGCAGCGTAGGGGACAGGGTAATCTACAATGAGCAGTTCTTC. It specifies CASSVGDRVIYNEQFF.

The CDR3 protein is CASKARGGTDTQYF. The CDR3 DNA follows: TGTGCCAGCAAGGCCCGGGGAGGCACAGATACGCAGTATTTT. This chain joins TRBV7-9 and TRBJ2-3; perhaps TRBD2 as D (5 bases). Germline CDR1 SEHNR, CDR2 FQNEAQ (reference sequence). Trimming took 7 bases from V and 1 from J, leaving 12 bases between them. CDR3 size: 14 residues.

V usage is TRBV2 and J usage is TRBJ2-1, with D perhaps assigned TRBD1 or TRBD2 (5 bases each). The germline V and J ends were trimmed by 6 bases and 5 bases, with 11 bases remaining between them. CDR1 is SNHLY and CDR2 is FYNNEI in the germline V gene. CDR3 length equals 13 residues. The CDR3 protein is CASRRDGNNEQFF. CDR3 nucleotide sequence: TGTGCCAGCAGGAGGGACGGTAACAATGAGCAGTTCTTC.

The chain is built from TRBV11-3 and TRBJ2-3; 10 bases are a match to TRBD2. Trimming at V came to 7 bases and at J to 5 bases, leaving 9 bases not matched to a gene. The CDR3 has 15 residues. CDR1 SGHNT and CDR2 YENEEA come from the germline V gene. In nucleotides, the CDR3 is TGTGCCAGCACCCGAGCGGGAGGGCCAGGAGATACGCAGTATTTT. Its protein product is CASTRAGGPGDTQYF.

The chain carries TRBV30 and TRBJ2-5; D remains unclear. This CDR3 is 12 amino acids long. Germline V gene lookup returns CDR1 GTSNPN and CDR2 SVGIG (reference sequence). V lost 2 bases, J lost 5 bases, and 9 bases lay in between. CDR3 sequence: CAWSTRSETQYF. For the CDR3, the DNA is TGTGCCTGGAGTACCAGGTCTGAGACCCAGTACTTC. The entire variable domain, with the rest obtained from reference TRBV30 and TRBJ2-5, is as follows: SQTIHQWPATLVQPVGSPLSLECTVEGTSNPNLYWYRQAAGRGLQLLFYSVGIGQISSEVPQNLSASRPQDRQFILSSKKLLLSDSGFYLCAWSTRSETQYFGPGTRLLVL.

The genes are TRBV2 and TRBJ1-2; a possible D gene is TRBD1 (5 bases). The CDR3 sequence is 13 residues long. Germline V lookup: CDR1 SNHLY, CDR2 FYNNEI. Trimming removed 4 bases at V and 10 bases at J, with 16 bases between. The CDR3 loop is CASSGGAAIHYTF. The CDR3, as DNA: TGTGCCAGCAGTGGAGGGGCCGCTATCCACTACACCTTC. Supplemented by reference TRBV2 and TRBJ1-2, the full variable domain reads EPEVTQTPSHQVTQMGQEVILRCVPISNHLYFYWYRQILGQKVEFLVSFYNNEISEKSEIFDDQFSVERPDGSNFTLKIRSTKLEDSAMYFCASSGGAAIHYTFGSGTRLTVV.

The CDR3 coding sequence is TGTGCCAGCAGCCCTGAACAGCCTAGCACAGATACGCAGTATTTT. Its protein product is CASSPEQPSTDTQYF. The genes are TRBV21-1 and TRBJ2-3; the table's D gene call, TRBD1, was not cross checked with the DNA. TRBV21-1 is shown as a pseudogene. The CDR3 sequence is 15 residues long.

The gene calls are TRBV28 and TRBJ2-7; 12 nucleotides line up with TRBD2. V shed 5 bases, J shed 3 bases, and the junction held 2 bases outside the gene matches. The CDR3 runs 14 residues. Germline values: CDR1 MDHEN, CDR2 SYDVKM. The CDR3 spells CASSLAGGNYEQYF. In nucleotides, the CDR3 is TGTGCCAGCAGTCTAGCGGGAGGGAACTACGAGCAGTACTTC.

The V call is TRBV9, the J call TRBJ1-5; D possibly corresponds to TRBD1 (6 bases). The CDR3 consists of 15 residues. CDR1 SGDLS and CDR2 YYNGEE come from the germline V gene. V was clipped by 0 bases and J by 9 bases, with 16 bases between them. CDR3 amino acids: CASSVGGTPLRPQHF. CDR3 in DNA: TGTGCCAGCAGCGTAGGAGGGACACCGCTGCGGCCCCAGCATTTT.

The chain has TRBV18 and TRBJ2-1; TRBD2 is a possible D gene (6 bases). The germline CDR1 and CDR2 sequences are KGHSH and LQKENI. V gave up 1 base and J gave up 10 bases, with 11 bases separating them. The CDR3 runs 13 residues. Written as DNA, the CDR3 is TGTGCCAGCTCACCACGGCGGGAAGGGGAGCAGTTCTTC. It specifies CASSPRREGEQFF. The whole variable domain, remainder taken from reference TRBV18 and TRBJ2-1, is NAGVMQNPRHLVRRRGQEARLRCSPMKGHSHVYWYRQLPEEGLKFMVYLQKENIIDESGMPKERFSAEFPKEGPSILRIQQVVRGDSAAYFCASSPRREGEQFFGPGTRLTVL.

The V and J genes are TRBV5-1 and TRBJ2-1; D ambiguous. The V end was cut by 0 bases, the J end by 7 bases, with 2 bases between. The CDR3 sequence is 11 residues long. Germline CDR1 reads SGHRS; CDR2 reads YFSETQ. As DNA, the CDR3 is TGCGCCAGCAGCTTGGCGAATGAGCAGTTCTTC. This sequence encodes CASSLANEQFF.

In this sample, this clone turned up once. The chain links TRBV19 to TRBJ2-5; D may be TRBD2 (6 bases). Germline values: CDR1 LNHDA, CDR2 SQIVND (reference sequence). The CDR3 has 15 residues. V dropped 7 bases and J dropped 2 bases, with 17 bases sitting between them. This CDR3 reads CASNNGGKFQETQYF. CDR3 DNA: TGTGCCAGTAACAACGGGGGAAAATTTCAAGAGACCCAGTACTTC.

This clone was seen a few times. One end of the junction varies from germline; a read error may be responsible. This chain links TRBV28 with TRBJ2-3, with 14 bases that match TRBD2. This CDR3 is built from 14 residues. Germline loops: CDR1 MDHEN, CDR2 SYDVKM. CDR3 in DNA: TGTGCCAGCAGTTTAAGATTGGGACTAGCGGGGGCCCGTTTT. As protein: CASSLRLGLAGARF. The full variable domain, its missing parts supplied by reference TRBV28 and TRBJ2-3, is DVKVTQSSRYLVKRTGEKVFLECVQDMDHENMFWYRQDPGLGLRLIYFSYDVKMKEKGDIPEGYSVSREKKERFSLILESASTNQTSMYLCASSLRLGLAGARFGPGTRLTVL.

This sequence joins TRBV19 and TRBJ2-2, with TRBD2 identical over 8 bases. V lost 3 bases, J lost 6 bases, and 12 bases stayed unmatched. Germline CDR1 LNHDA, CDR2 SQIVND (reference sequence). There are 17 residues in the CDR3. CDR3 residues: CASSISLAGGIAGELFF. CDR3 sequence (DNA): TGTGCCAGTAGTATTAGTCTCGCGGGAGGAATAGCCGGGGAGCTGTTTTTT.

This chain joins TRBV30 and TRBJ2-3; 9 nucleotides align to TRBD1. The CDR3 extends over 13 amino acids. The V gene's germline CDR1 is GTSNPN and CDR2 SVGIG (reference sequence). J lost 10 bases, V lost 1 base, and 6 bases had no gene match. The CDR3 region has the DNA TGTGCCTGGAGTGCTCGGGACAGGGCTTCGCAGTATTTT. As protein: CAWSARDRASQYF.

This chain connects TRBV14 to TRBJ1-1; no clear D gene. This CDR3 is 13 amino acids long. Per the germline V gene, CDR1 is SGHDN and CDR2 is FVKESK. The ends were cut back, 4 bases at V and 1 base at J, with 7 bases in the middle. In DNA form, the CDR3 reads TGTGCCAGCAGCCGACGGGAGAACACTGAAGCTTTCTTT. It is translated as CASSRRENTEAFF.

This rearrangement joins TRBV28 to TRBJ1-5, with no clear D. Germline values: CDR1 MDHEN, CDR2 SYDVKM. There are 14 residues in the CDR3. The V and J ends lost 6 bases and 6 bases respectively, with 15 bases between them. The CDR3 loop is CASRPSVAGQPQHF. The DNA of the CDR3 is TGTGCCAGCAGGCCCAGTGTGGCCGGTCAGCCCCAGCATTTT.

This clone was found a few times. The CDR3 nucleotides are TGCGCCAGCAGCAAGGGGACTACGGACACTGAAGCTTTCTTT. Encoded protein: CASSKGTTDTEAFF. J is TRBJ1-1 and V is TRBV5-1; the D gene is possibly TRBD1 (5 bases). This CDR3 region has 14 residues. Germline V lookup: CDR1 SGHRS, CDR2 YFSETQ. V was trimmed by 4 bases and J by 3 bases, leaving 13 bases between them.

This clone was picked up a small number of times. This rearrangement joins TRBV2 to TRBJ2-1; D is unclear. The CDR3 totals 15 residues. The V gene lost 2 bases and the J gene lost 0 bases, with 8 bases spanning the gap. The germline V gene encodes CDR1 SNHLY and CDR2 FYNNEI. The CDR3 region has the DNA TGTGCCAGCAGTGAAATGGGCTTCTCCTACAATGAGCAGTTCTTC. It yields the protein CASSEMGFSYNEQFF.